This is a list of T cell receptor beta chains from one sample in a study of beta chain features in type 1 diabetes. Generated by immunoSEQ multiplex PCR, the TCRdb table keeps only in-frame clones and is missing some. The sample has a few hundred thousand clones; roughly 24% are singletons. The sample taken for sequencing was naive CD4+ T cells from blood. These receptors all come from a woman aged 25 to 39 with type 1 diabetes. Both conserved end residues are part of each CDR3. D genes are given only for firm matches. Rows give clone size only sometimes, using once, few, many, or a class for an expanded clone.

CDR3nt: TGTGCCAGCGCAATACGGGACAGGAGTAGCGAGCAGTACTTC
CDR3aa: CASAIRDRSSEQYF
j_gene: TRBJ2-7
abundance: few
len: 14
v_gene: TRBV18
d_gene: TRBD1

CDR3nt: TGTGCCAGCAGCGTAGAGTTAGGACTAGCGGGGGTCACCGGGGAGCTGTTTTTT
CDR3aa: CASSVELGLAGVTGELFF
j_gene: TRBJ2-2
abundance: .
len: 18
v_gene: TRBV9
d_gene: TRBD2

CDR3nt: TGCGCCAGCAGCCAAGTGAAGGGGGTGGAGACCCAGTACTTC
CDR3aa: CASSQVKGVETQYF
j_gene: TRBJ2-5
abundance: few
len: 14
v_gene: TRBV4-1
d_gene: .

CDR3nt: TGCGCCAGCAGCAAAGGGACAGCAAACACTGAAGCTTTCTTT
CDR3aa: CASSKGTANTEAFF
j_gene: TRBJ1-1
abundance: .
len: 14
v_gene: TRBV5-1
d_gene: TRBD1

CDR3nt: TGTGCCAGCAGGGAGACTAGCACAGATACGCAGTATTTT
CDR3aa: CASRETSTDTQYF
j_gene: TRBJ2-3
abundance: .
len: 13
v_gene: TRBV7-9
d_gene: .

CDR3nt: TGTGCCAGCAGATCCGGGACTAGCGGGAGTGTTCCAGGGGAGCTGTTTTTT
CDR3aa: CASRSGTSGSVPGELFF
j_gene: TRBJ2-2
abundance: once
len: 17
v_gene: TRBV9
d_gene: TRBD2

CDR3nt: TGTGCCAGCAGCCGAAGCCCACGGGACAGGGGAGGAGAGGAGCAGTACTTC
CDR3aa: CASSRSPRDRGGEEQYF
j_gene: TRBJ2-7
abundance: .
len: 17
v_gene: TRBV7-6
d_gene: TRBD1

CDR3nt: TGCAGCGTTGGTAGGACAGGGGTCACGGGAGAGCAGTACTTC
CDR3aa: CSVGRTGVTGEQYF
j_gene: TRBJ2-7
abundance: .
len: 14
v_gene: TRBV29-1
d_gene: TRBD1

CDR3nt: TGCAGCGTTGATCCCGGACTAGCGGTTTACAATGAGCAGTTCTTC
CDR3aa: CSVDPGLAVYNEQFF
j_gene: TRBJ2-1
abundance: .
len: 15
v_gene: TRBV29-1
d_gene: TRBD2

CDR3nt: TGTGCCAGCACCATAGCGGTATTGGAGACCCAGTACTTC
CDR3aa: CASTIAVLETQYF
j_gene: TRBJ2-5
abundance: few
len: 13
v_gene: TRBV11-2
d_gene: .

CDR3nt: TGTGCCTGGAGTCTGGGACTAGCATACGAGCAGTACTTC
CDR3aa: CAWSLGLAYEQYF
j_gene: TRBJ2-7
abundance: .
len: 13
v_gene: TRBV30
d_gene: TRBD2

CDR3nt: TGTGCCAGCAGATCGGGACAGCTCGCACCTGGGGCCAACGTCCTGACTTTC
CDR3aa: CASRSGQLAPGANVLTF
j_gene: TRBJ2-6
abundance: few
len: 17
v_gene: TRBV6-9
d_gene: TRBD1

CDR3nt: TGTGCCTGGAATGTGGGGGCCGGGGCCAACGTCCTGACTTTC
CDR3aa: CAWNVGAGANVLTF
j_gene: TRBJ2-6
abundance: .
len: 14
v_gene: TRBV30
d_gene: .

CDR3nt: TGTGCCACGGTAGCGGGCTCCTACAATGAGCAGTTCTTC
CDR3aa: CATVAGSYNEQFF
j_gene: TRBJ2-1
abundance: .
len: 13
v_gene: TRBV6-6
d_gene: TRBD2

CDR3nt: TGTGCCAGCAGCTTAATGGGCAGAAAAAACACTGAAGCTTTCTTT
CDR3aa: CASSLMGRKNTEAFF
j_gene: TRBJ1-1
abundance: few
len: 15
v_gene: TRBV7-9
d_gene: .

CDR3nt: TGTGCTAGCAGCCCTATGCCCCGGGAGGGGGAGACCCAGTACTTC
CDR3aa: CASSPMPREGETQYF
j_gene: TRBJ2-5
abundance: .
len: 15
v_gene: TRBV7-7
d_gene: TRBD2

CDR3nt: TGTGCCTGGAGTTCGGGACAGGGTTATGGCTACACCTTC
CDR3aa: CAWSSGQGYGYTF
j_gene: TRBJ1-2
abundance: few
len: 13
v_gene: TRBV30
d_gene: TRBD1

CDR3nt: TGTGCCAGCAGCTTTTTTGGCGGGGAGAGCACAGATACGCAGTATTTT
CDR3aa: CASSFFGGESTDTQYF
j_gene: TRBJ2-3
abundance: .
len: 16
v_gene: TRBV5-6
d_gene: .

CDR3nt: TGTGCCAGCAGCCCAGGACAGCTTGTCTCCTACGAGCAGTACTTC
CDR3aa: CASSPGQLVSYEQYF
j_gene: TRBJ2-7
abundance: few
len: 15
v_gene: TRBV5-4
d_gene: .

CDR3nt: TGTGCCAGCAGCTTGGGACTAGCGGGAGGGAACAATGAGCAGTTCTTC
CDR3aa: CASSLGLAGGNNEQFF
j_gene: TRBJ2-1
abundance: .
len: 16
v_gene: TRBV5-6
d_gene: TRBD2